The clone carrying this T cell receptor beta chain was found many times. The sample is drawn from a study of T-cell reconstitution after alpha-beta-depleted transplantation in children. Trimming stripped 1 base from V and 15 bases from J, with 10 bases between. CDR1 and CDR2 from the germline V gene are DFQATT and SNEGSKA (reference sequence). The CDR3 length is 10 residues. A library of TCRbeta sequences, prepared with unique molecular identifiers, was generated. MiXCR was run by TCRdb on the PCR reads, yielding one entry per CDR3 protein. The sample yields 480,000 or so distinct CDR3 sequences, approximately 10% seen once.

The V and J genes are TRBV20-1 and TRBJ2-1; D call uncertain. Here the sequenced sample was PBMCs, taken before TCRalphabeta/CD19-depleted stem cell transplant. This receptor was identified in a child aged 2-15 years with inherited bone marrow failure, due to receive a stem cell transplant. This CDR3 is CSARALDRFF. Written as DNA, the CDR3 is TGCAGTGCTAGAGCGTTGGATCGGTTCTTC.